This T cell receptor beta chain was recorded in a study of vaccination effects on CD4 cells after COVID-19 (dated by TCRdb to 2022 to 2024). For context, the study as a whole: Each participant received two doses of an mRNA SARS-CoV-2 vaccine, either BNT162b2 or mRNA-1273. In a couple of convalescent patients, pre-vaccine samples were collected 16 days and one week ahead of the first dose, 142 and 148 days after COVID-19 diagnosis. The Oncomine TCR Beta short-read assay on an Illumina iSeq 100 was used to sequence cultures from other donors in the study. SARS-CoV-2 spike-specific CD4+ TCR repertoires from before and after mRNA vaccination were compared in COVID-19 convalescent patients and in infection-naive vaccine recipients. Altogether, some ten COVID-19 convalescent patients and a few SARS-CoV-2-naive healthy vaccine recipients made up the full study.

Results the study describes overall, beyond this receptor: Limitations of the study were the small number of convalescent patients and the absence of early post-infection timepoints. Both infection-induced and vaccine-induced clones contracted markedly at late post-vaccination timepoints, which is consistent with waning T cell responses. For convalescent patients, new clones induced by the vaccine made up most of the post-vaccine spike-reactive repertoire, and these new clones were largely distinct from the clones induced by infection.

The CDR3 contains 13 residues, cysteine and phenylalanine counted. Just the 39-base CDR3 DNA is kept, in frame starting at base 1. From the germline V gene, CDR1 is MNHEY and CDR2 is SVGEGT. V drops 2 bases and J drops 4 bases, leaving 6 bases in between. Library method: the immunoSEQ multiplex PCR assay. DNA from the CD4+ T cells that had been cultured and isolated underwent TCR beta CDR3 sequencing. On the authors' methods: The analysis removed non-productive TCR sequences, trimmed reads to the CDR3 region, and retained only CDR3s that were 7 or more amino acids long. The MANAFEST web app was used to pick out antigen-specific clonotypes by comparing their expansion in peptide wells with that in reference cultures. For clones to be considered positive, expansion at FDR<0.05 versus reference and all other wells, an odds ratio above 5, and a frequency above 0.1% in two replicate wells were required. Clonotypes significantly expanded in SARS-CoV-2 spike wells and in at least one common cold coronavirus spike condition were defined as cross-reactive. Using the stringdist R package, CDR3 similarity was measured by Levenshtein distance, and unrooted trees were constructed with ape in R 3.6.1. TCRdb stores this immuneACCESS table with in-frame sequences only. Part of the clones is absent; in the studies checked, under half of the shortfall reflects unresolved V genes, and no reason is known for the rest. Clonal size and the V and J genes are those of that table, whereas D and trimming came from the DNA. This sample holds tens of thousands of clones; around 69% were observed only once. The top ten clonotypes cover approximately 15% of the sample.

As concerns this clone: Its recognized antigen is unknown. It has no much larger one-base neighbor in the sample; base qualities were not kept.

In the ViraFEST assay, PBMC were stimulated with viral peptide pools, and TCR sequencing was then used to find antigen-specific CD4+ T cell clonotypes based on their expansion. After roughly 11 days of culture, CD4+ T cells were isolated with the EasySep CD4+ T cell isolation kit. PCR-confirmed SARS-CoV-2 infection had occurred in convalescent patients between March and December 2020, before the Alpha, Beta and Delta variants emerged in the United States. Roughly 2 million PBMC per well were cultured in IMDM with about 4.8% human AB serum, 10 IU/ml IL-2 and gentamicin, plus 10 ug/ml peptides. Half of the culture medium was replaced with fresh IL-2-containing medium on days 3 and 7. Unless noted otherwise, every peptide stimulation condition was cultured in triplicate wells. Using Ficoll-Paque Plus gradient centrifugation, PBMC were separated from whole blood and then either used fresh or cryopreserved at -140C. The spike proteins of SARS-CoV-2 and of the common cold coronaviruses HCoV-NL63, HCoV-OC43 and HCoV-229E were spanned by overlapping peptide pools. The QIAamp micro DNA kit was used to extract genomic DNA from the cultured CD4+ T cells.

This TCR came from a human donor who had a prior SARS-CoV-2 infection. This material consisted of CD4+ T cells from PBMCs cultured with HCoV-NL63 spike peptides, taken before COVID-19 vaccination. The sample's cell subset or site label, in plain terms: HCoV-NL63 spike overlapping peptide pool stimulation. The receptor chain draws on TRBV6-2 or TRBV6-3 and TRBJ2-1; possibly the D gene is TRBD2, per 5 matching bases. The DNA sequence follows: TGTGCCAGCAGTTACCAGCGGTACAATGAGCAGTTCTTC. This yields the protein CASSYQRYNEQFF.